The rows below give T cell receptor beta chains drawn from one sample of a study of cytomegalovirus exposure and HLA in healthy donors. Repertoires were generated with immunoSEQ multiplex PCR, while TCRdb's copy carries only in-frame clones and drops some. The sample gives tens of thousands of clones, over 90% of which show up once; 3.2% is in the top ten. Sequencing was carried out using PBMCs. The receptors stem from a woman between 18 and 29 years old in good health and CMV-seropositive. The CDR3 runs from the conserved cysteine through the conserved F or W. The D gene is left open where the match is weak. Clone size is not always given. Where it is, it says once, few, many or a class for expanded clones.

>TRBV10-1|TRBJ1-2|.|.
CASSAGDYGYTF
TGCGCCAGCAGTGCCGGGGACTATGGCTACACCTTC
>TRBV4-1|TRBJ2-2|.|TRBD1
CASSQRTGSGELFF
TGCGCCAGCAGCCAACGGACAGGGTCCGGGGAGCTGTTTTTT
>TRBV27|TRBJ1-3|.|.
CASRGTGRAGNTIYF
TGTGCCAGCAGGGGAACGGGCAGGGCTGGAAACACCATATATTTT
>TRBV18|TRBJ2-5|.|.
CASSPSQIQETQYF
TGTGCCAGCTCACCGTCGCAGATCCAAGAGACCCAGTACTTC
>TRBV5-5|TRBJ1-1|.|TRBD1
CASSLGTGGTEAFF
TGTGCCAGCAGCTTGGGGACAGGCGGCACTGAAGCTTTCTTT
>TRBV2|TRBJ1-2|.|TRBD1
CASSLLGARGRSPNYGYTF
TGTGCCAGCAGTCTTCTGGGGGCCAGGGGGCGAAGCCCTAACTATGGCTACACCTTC
>TRBV5-1|TRBJ2-1|.|TRBD2
CASSLSSGSYNEQFF
TGCGCCAGCAGCCTTTCTAGCGGCTCCTACAATGAGCAGTTCTTC
>TRBV9|TRBJ2-6|.|.
CASSVDPGGTLGANVLTF
TGTGCCAGCAGCGTAGATCCAGGGGGGACCCTTGGGGCCAACGTCCTGACTTTC
>TRBV19|TRBJ1-2|once|.
CASSRTDGNGYTF
TGTGCCAGTAGCCGGACGGACGGGAATGGCTACACCTTC
>TRBV27|TRBJ1-1|.|.
CASSLDRWGMNTEAFF
TGTGCCAGCAGTTTAGACAGGTGGGGGATGAACACTGAAGCTTTCTTT
>TRBV5-4|TRBJ2-5|.|TRBD2
CASSLYAGGGETQYF
TGTGCCAGCAGCTTGTACGCGGGGGGGGGAGAGACCCAGTACTTC
>TRBV29-1|TRBJ2-3|few|TRBD2
CSVVIVGRGDTQYF
TGCAGCGTTGTGATAGTCGGGCGGGGGGATACGCAGTATTTT
>TRBV18|TRBJ2-5|.|.
CASSPAWAKETQYF
TGTGCCAGCTCACCAGCCTGGGCGAAAGAGACCCAGTACTTC
>TRBV5-6|TRBJ1-1|.|.
CASSSLQVYTEAFF
TGTGCCAGCAGCAGCTTACAGGTCTACACTGAAGCTTTCTTT
>TRBV27|TRBJ2-6|.|.
CASSLYGGTSGANVLTF
TGTGCCAGCAGTTTGTACGGCGGAACCTCTGGGGCCAACGTCCTGACTTTC
>TRBV19|TRBJ2-2|once|TRBD1
CASSMPTGVVSGELFF
TGTGCCAGTAGTATGCCAACAGGGGTTGTATCCGGGGAGCTGTTTTTT
>TRBV9|TRBJ1-1|.|.
CASSSRHGRLDTEAFF
TGTGCCAGCAGCAGCAGACACGGCCGGTTGGACACTGAAGCTTTCTTT
>TRBV4-3|TRBJ2-3|.|TRBD1
CASSLADRGRNTQYF
TGCGCCAGCAGCCTTGCGGACAGGGGGCGAAATACGCAGTATTTT
>TRBV29-1|TRBJ2-1|.|TRBD2
CSVDLQTSGRLNEQFF
TGCAGCGTTGACCTCCAGACTAGCGGGAGATTAAATGAGCAGTTCTTC
>TRBV27|TRBJ1-2|.|TRBD1
CASSSQIRDRGGGYTF
TGTGCCAGCAGTTCTCAGATCCGGGACAGGGGGGGCGGCTACACCTTC
>TRBV11-2|TRBJ2-2|once|.
CASSLDQRLVPGELFF
TGTGCCAGCAGCTTAGATCAGCGTTTGGTTCCCGGGGAGCTGTTTTTT
>TRBV13|TRBJ2-3|.|.
CASSFSRDTDTQYF
TGTGCCAGCAGCTTCTCACGGGACACAGATACGCAGTATTTT
>TRBV30|TRBJ2-1|.|.
CAWRFPGNEQFF
TGTGCCTGGAGGTTTCCGGGGAATGAGCAGTTCTTC
>TRBV28|TRBJ1-2|.|.
CASSLLSGAGGYTF
TGTGCCAGCAGTTTATTGTCAGGGGCCGGTGGCTACACCTTC
>TRBV6-5|TRBJ1-1|.|TRBD1
CASSYSRTGAEAFF
TGTGCCAGCAGTTACTCCCGGACAGGGGCTGAAGCTTTCTTT
>TRBV6-5|TRBJ2-1|.|.
CASSYRPPDGEQFF
TGTGCCAGCAGTTACCGCCCCCCCGACGGGGAGCAGTTCTTC
>TRBV5-1|TRBJ2-3|.|.
CASSLALAADTQYF
TGCGCCAGCAGCTTGGCCTTAGCGGCAGATACGCAGTATTTT
>TRBV27|TRBJ2-2|.|TRBD1
CASSSMTGPTGELFF
TGTGCCAGCAGTTCAATGACAGGGCCCACCGGGGAGCTGTTTTTT
>TRBV14|TRBJ1-1|.|TRBD1
CASSLGTGAGEAFF
TGTGCCAGCAGCCTAGGGACAGGGGCAGGCGAAGCTTTCTTT
>TRBV5-8|TRBJ2-6|once|.
CASSTSLVAGANVLTF
TGTGCCAGCAGCACATCACTAGTTGCTGGGGCCAACGTCCTGACTTTC
>TRBV4-2|TRBJ2-7|.|.
CASSQGSQGSYEQYF
TGTGCCAGCAGCCAAGGGTCCCAGGGATCCTACGAGCAGTACTTC
>TRBV29-1|TRBJ2-7|.|TRBD1
CSVSPGTGGIYEQYF
TGCAGCGTTAGCCCCGGGACAGGGGGCATCTACGAGCAGTACTTC
>TRBV5-6|TRBJ1-5|.|TRBD1
CASSLGQGVYNQPQHF
TGTGCCAGCAGCCTTGGACAGGGAGTATACAATCAGCCCCAGCATTTT
>TRBV6-1|TRBJ2-7|.|TRBD1
CASSARTGWDEQYF
TGTGCCAGCAGTGCCAGGACAGGGTGGGACGAGCAGTACTTC
>TRBV5-1|TRBJ1-4|.|TRBD1
CASSSDRVAEKLFF
TGCGCCAGCAGCTCGGACAGGGTGGCTGAAAAACTGTTTTTT
>TRBV6-5|TRBJ2-5|.|.
CASSYGTQETQYF
TGTGCCAGCAGTTACGGGACTCAGGAGACCCAGTACTTC
>TRBV19|TRBJ2-1|.|.
CASSINQGLSDEQFF
TGTGCCAGTAGTATCAACCAGGGTTTATCGGATGAGCAGTTCTTC
>TRBV28|TRBJ1-2|.|.
CASSLGGTSANYGYTF
TGTGCCAGCAGTTTGGGGGGAACTTCAGCTAACTATGGCTACACCTTC
>TRBV19|TRBJ1-5|few|.
CASTRTGWVNQPQHF
TGTGCCAGTACTAGAACGGGTTGGGTCAATCAGCCCCAGCATTTT
>TRBV6-5|TRBJ2-7|.|.
CASSSGQPGGYEQYF
TGTGCCAGCAGCTCCGGACAACCAGGGGGGTACGAGCAGTACTTC
>TRBV28|TRBJ1-2|few|.
CASKGGYYGYTF
TGTGCCAGCAAAGGAGGCTACTATGGCTACACCTTC
>TRBV4-2|TRBJ2-1|.|TRBD2
CASSQERREGHEQFF
TGTGCCAGCAGCCAAGAGAGGCGGGAGGGGCATGAGCAGTTCTTC
>TRBV15|TRBJ2-7|.|.
CATSKGGGGYEQYF
TGTGCCACCAGCAAAGGGGGTGGGGGTTACGAGCAGTACTTC